This is a list of T cell receptor beta chains from one sample in a study of blood T cell repertoires in COVID-19. The data were produced by immunoSEQ multiplex PCR, yet TCRdb's version contains in-frame clones alone and is incomplete. The sample shows 150,000 or so clones, about 86% of them seen only once. Sequenced material: peripheral blood. The receptor source for this set is a woman of 80 years or more with acute or convalescent COVID-19. The CDR3 runs from the conserved cysteine through the conserved F or W. The order of the fields is clone size, V gene, CDR3 length, D gene, J gene, CDR3 DNA, CDR3 protein. A D gene is named only where the DNA matches it firmly. Clone size is stated in some rows and not others, as once, few, many or a class when expanded.

clone_size: .; v_call: TRBV2; cdr3_length: 16; d_call: TRBD1; j_call: TRBJ1-3; cdr3_nt: TGTGCCAGCAGTCCGGGACAGGGGATGTCCGGAAACACCATATATTTT; cdr3_aa: CASSPGQGMSGNTIYF
clone_size: .; v_call: TRBV11-2; cdr3_length: 13; d_call: TRBD1; j_call: TRBJ2-7; cdr3_nt: TGTGCCAGCAGCTTAACAGGGGGCAACGAGCAGTACTTC; cdr3_aa: CASSLTGGNEQYF
clone_size: .; v_call: TRBV3-1/TRBV3-2; cdr3_length: 14; d_call: .; j_call: TRBJ2-1; cdr3_nt: TGTGCCAGCAGCCAAGATAGCGTTTACAATGAGCAGTTCTTC; cdr3_aa: CASSQDSVYNEQFF
clone_size: once; v_call: TRBV6-1; cdr3_length: 14; d_call: .; j_call: TRBJ1-1; cdr3_nt: TGTGCCAGCAGTGAAACTTCCCGGGTCACTGAAGCTTTCTTT; cdr3_aa: CASSETSRVTEAFF
clone_size: .; v_call: TRBV28; cdr3_length: 15; d_call: TRBD1; j_call: TRBJ2-5; cdr3_nt: TGTGCCAGCAGTGTCGGGACAGGGGGCCTAGAGACCCAGTACTTC; cdr3_aa: CASSVGTGGLETQYF
clone_size: few; v_call: TRBV7-8; cdr3_length: 14; d_call: TRBD2; j_call: TRBJ2-7; cdr3_nt: TGTGCCAGCAGCTTACTAGCGGGGGCCTACGAGCAGTACTTC; cdr3_aa: CASSLLAGAYEQYF
clone_size: .; v_call: TRBV7-9; cdr3_length: 13; d_call: .; j_call: TRBJ2-7; cdr3_nt: TGTGCCAGCACCGGGACACACGCCTACGAGCAGTACTTC; cdr3_aa: CASTGTHAYEQYF
clone_size: .; v_call: TRBV9; cdr3_length: 14; d_call: TRBD1; j_call: TRBJ1-2; cdr3_nt: TGTGCCAGCAGCAATCCGGGACAGGAATATGGCTACACCTTC; cdr3_aa: CASSNPGQEYGYTF
clone_size: .; v_call: TRBV6-5; cdr3_length: 13; d_call: .; j_call: TRBJ1-2; cdr3_nt: TGTGCCAGCAGGTCCAGGGCCCTCTATGGCTACACCTTC; cdr3_aa: CASRSRALYGYTF
clone_size: .; v_call: TRBV5-4; cdr3_length: 16; d_call: TRBD2; j_call: TRBJ2-1; cdr3_nt: TGTGCCAGCAGCTTGAGTTCGGGGAGGGGCGCAAATGAGCAGTTCTTC; cdr3_aa: CASSLSSGRGANEQFF
clone_size: .; v_call: TRBV18; cdr3_length: 16; d_call: TRBD1; j_call: TRBJ1-1; cdr3_nt: TGTGCCAGCTCACCCCGAAACAGGGGTGTGAACACTGAAGCTTTCTTT; cdr3_aa: CASSPRNRGVNTEAFF
clone_size: .; v_call: TRBV29-1; cdr3_length: 11; d_call: TRBD1; j_call: TRBJ1-1; cdr3_nt: TGCAGCGTAGCAGGGGGGAACGAAGCTTTCTTT; cdr3_aa: CSVAGGNEAFF
clone_size: few; v_call: TRBV7-9; cdr3_length: 13; d_call: .; j_call: TRBJ1-5; cdr3_nt: TGTGCCAGCAGCTTAGCGGGAGATGAGCCCCAGCATTTT; cdr3_aa: CASSLAGDEPQHF
clone_size: .; v_call: TRBV7-3; cdr3_length: 19; d_call: TRBD2; j_call: TRBJ2-1; cdr3_nt: TGTGCCAGCAGCTTAAGGGGACTAGCGAGGAAATATCCCTACAATGAGCAGTTCTTC; cdr3_aa: CASSLRGLARKYPYNEQFF
clone_size: once; v_call: TRBV11-2; cdr3_length: 15; d_call: .; j_call: TRBJ2-7; cdr3_nt: TGTGCCAGCAGCTTAGGGTCAGGAACCTCCTACGAGCAGTACTTC; cdr3_aa: CASSLGSGTSYEQYF
clone_size: .; v_call: TRBV7-9; cdr3_length: 14; d_call: .; j_call: TRBJ1-2; cdr3_nt: TGTGCCAGCAGCCCCGGAGCCAGGGTTAATGGCTACACCTTC; cdr3_aa: CASSPGARVNGYTF
clone_size: once; v_call: TRBV6-5; cdr3_length: 14; d_call: .; j_call: TRBJ1-1; cdr3_nt: TGTGCCAGCAGTTCGGTCACCCGGGGCACTGAAGCTTTCTTT; cdr3_aa: CASSSVTRGTEAFF
clone_size: .; v_call: TRBV7-2; cdr3_length: 15; d_call: .; j_call: TRBJ2-3; cdr3_nt: TGTGCCAGCAGCTTATCGGGGGTAGACACAGATACGCAGTATTTT; cdr3_aa: CASSLSGVDTDTQYF
clone_size: .; v_call: TRBV12-3/TRBV12-4; cdr3_length: 13; d_call: TRBD1; j_call: TRBJ1-5; cdr3_nt: TGTGCCAGCAGTGGGACAGGCCGTCAGCCCCAGCATTTT; cdr3_aa: CASSGTGRQPQHF
clone_size: .; v_call: TRBV10-3; cdr3_length: 14; d_call: TRBD2; j_call: TRBJ2-3; cdr3_nt: TGTGCCATCAGTGAGCTAGCGGGCACAGATACGCAGTATTTT; cdr3_aa: CAISELAGTDTQYF
clone_size: .; v_call: TRBV5-1; cdr3_length: 14; d_call: .; j_call: TRBJ1-2; cdr3_nt: TGCGCCAGCAGCTTGGACTGGGGACACGGAGGCTACACCTTC; cdr3_aa: CASSLDWGHGGYTF
clone_size: .; v_call: TRBV27; cdr3_length: 15; d_call: TRBD1; j_call: TRBJ2-2; cdr3_nt: TGTGCCAGCAGGCGACAGGGGGCTTACACCGGGGAGCTGTTTTTT; cdr3_aa: CASRRQGAYTGELFF
clone_size: .; v_call: TRBV6-6; cdr3_length: 15; d_call: TRBD1; j_call: TRBJ2-7; cdr3_nt: TGTGCCAGCAGTTACCCGGGACAGGAGTCCTACGAGCAGTACTTC; cdr3_aa: CASSYPGQESYEQYF
clone_size: .; v_call: TRBV25-1; cdr3_length: 14; d_call: .; j_call: TRBJ2-4; cdr3_nt: TGTGCCAGCAGTGAAGGTGCAGGGGCAAACATTCAGTACTTC; cdr3_aa: CASSEGAGANIQYF
clone_size: .; v_call: TRBV24-1; cdr3_length: 15; d_call: TRBD2; j_call: TRBJ2-3; cdr3_nt: TGTGCCACCAGTGATTATGGGGGGGGCACAGATACGCAGTATTTT; cdr3_aa: CATSDYGGGTDTQYF
clone_size: .; v_call: TRBV5-1; cdr3_length: 18; d_call: TRBD2; j_call: TRBJ2-2; cdr3_nt: TGCGCCAGCAGCTTTCTTAGCGGGAGTGGGGCGGCCACCGGGGAGCTGTTTTTT; cdr3_aa: CASSFLSGSGAATGELFF
clone_size: .; v_call: TRBV18; cdr3_length: 17; d_call: .; j_call: TRBJ1-1; cdr3_nt: TGTGCCAGCTCACCAAGAAGACAGGCCCATTTGAACACTGAAGCTTTCTTT; cdr3_aa: CASSPRRQAHLNTEAFF
clone_size: .; v_call: TRBV2; cdr3_length: 14; d_call: .; j_call: TRBJ2-1; cdr3_nt: TGTGCCACAAAAGACCAGGTAGGGGGCAATGAGCAGTTCTTC; cdr3_aa: CATKDQVGGNEQFF
clone_size: .; v_call: TRBV7-2; cdr3_length: 15; d_call: .; j_call: TRBJ2-1; cdr3_nt: TGTGCCAGCAGCTTAGGGGCAGGTTCCTACAATGAGCAGTTCTTC; cdr3_aa: CASSLGAGSYNEQFF
clone_size: .; v_call: TRBV21-1; cdr3_length: 17; d_call: .; j_call: TRBJ1-4; cdr3_nt: TGTGCCAGCAGTAAACGTTTTCTATCGTCAACTAATGAAAAACTGTTTTTT; cdr3_aa: CASSKRFLSSTNEKLFF
clone_size: few; v_call: TRBV10-1; cdr3_length: 13; d_call: .; j_call: TRBJ2-7; cdr3_nt: TGCGCCAGCAGTGATGTAGGGGAATACGAGCAGTACTTC; cdr3_aa: CASSDVGEYEQYF
clone_size: .; v_call: TRBV28; cdr3_length: 15; d_call: .; j_call: TRBJ1-2; cdr3_nt: TGTGCCAGCAGCCCCACCGGGACAATGCGTTTAGGCTACACCTTC; cdr3_aa: CASSPTGTMRLGYTF
clone_size: .; v_call: TRBV7-2; cdr3_length: 14; d_call: .; j_call: TRBJ1-4; cdr3_nt: TGTGCCAGCACCCTGGGGTCACGGGGTGAAAAACTGTTTTTT; cdr3_aa: CASTLGSRGEKLFF
clone_size: once; v_call: TRBV5-1; cdr3_length: 15; d_call: TRBD1; j_call: TRBJ2-7; cdr3_nt: TGCGCCAGCAGCCCGGGACAGGGAGTCTCCTACGAGCAGTACTTC; cdr3_aa: CASSPGQGVSYEQYF
clone_size: .; v_call: TRBV19; cdr3_length: 13; d_call: .; j_call: TRBJ1-2; cdr3_nt: TGTGCCAGTAGTATACAGGTCAACTATGGCTACACCTTC; cdr3_aa: CASSIQVNYGYTF
clone_size: few; v_call: TRBV9; cdr3_length: 13; d_call: TRBD2; j_call: TRBJ2-2; cdr3_nt: TGTGCCCCGGCGGGGGTAACCACCGGGGAGCTGTTTTTT; cdr3_aa: CAPAGVTTGELFF
clone_size: .; v_call: TRBV7-9; cdr3_length: 14; d_call: .; j_call: TRBJ1-1; cdr3_nt: TGTGCCAGCAGCTTAGGAGTATGGAACACTGAAGCTTTCTTT; cdr3_aa: CASSLGVWNTEAFF
clone_size: .; v_call: TRBV7-2; cdr3_length: 17; d_call: .; j_call: TRBJ2-2; cdr3_nt: TGTGCCAGCAGCTTAAGAATGGGGGGGCCAAGCACCGGGGAGCTGTTTTTT; cdr3_aa: CASSLRMGGPSTGELFF
clone_size: .; v_call: TRBV4-1; cdr3_length: 18; d_call: .; j_call: TRBJ2-2; cdr3_nt: TGCGCCAGCAGCCAAGTCGGAATGTCAGGGGGGCGCACCGGGGAGCTGTTTTTT; cdr3_aa: CASSQVGMSGGRTGELFF
clone_size: .; v_call: TRBV7-3; cdr3_length: 13; d_call: .; j_call: TRBJ2-5; cdr3_nt: TGTGCCAGCAGCGCGGACTACCAAGAGACCCAGTACTTC; cdr3_aa: CASSADYQETQYF
clone_size: .; v_call: TRBV3-1/TRBV3-2; cdr3_length: 13; d_call: .; j_call: TRBJ1-2; cdr3_nt: TGTGCCAGCAGCCATCGGGTCAGAACAGGCTACACCTTC; cdr3_aa: CASSHRVRTGYTF
clone_size: .; v_call: TRBV19; cdr3_length: 11; d_call: .; j_call: TRBJ2-7; cdr3_nt: TGTGCCAGTAGTTCCAGCTACGAGCAGTACTTC; cdr3_aa: CASSSSYEQYF
clone_size: .; v_call: TRBV5-1; cdr3_length: 16; d_call: TRBD1; j_call: TRBJ1-2; cdr3_nt: TGCGCCAGCAGCCCGTGGGGGACAGGGGTCTTCTATGGCTACACCTTC; cdr3_aa: CASSPWGTGVFYGYTF
clone_size: .; v_call: TRBV5-4; cdr3_length: 15; d_call: TRBD1; j_call: TRBJ2-3; cdr3_nt: TGTGCCAGCAGCTTGGGACAGGGAATAAGGGATACGCAGTATTTT; cdr3_aa: CASSLGQGIRDTQYF